A single sample is the source of the 13 T cell receptor beta chains below, sequenced in a study of shared clonotypes between healthy human individuals (dated by TCRdb to about 2020). The receptor library was made with the immunoSEQ multiplex PCR assay. Not all clones reach the TCRdb copy of this immuneACCESS table, which keeps in-frame sequences only. Checked studies attribute under half of the gap to unresolved V genes and leave the rest unexplained. The sample table contains 2,500,000 or so clones; only one count was recorded for 80% to 95% of them. The ten top clones hold about 0.34% of the sample. The sequencing input was naive CD4+ T cells from PBMCs. This specimen's cell subset or site label, interpreted: CD45RA+ positively selected. The receptors come from a man aged 18 to 30 in good health. Some clones in this sample may be carry-over from other donors' samples.

On this clone: A read error is possible here, since a much larger clone lies one base away. Additional DNA sequences in this sample encode the identical CDR3. The chain carries TRBV7-6 and TRBJ1-1; no clear D. Germline V gene data show CDR1 as SGHVS and CDR2 as FNYEAQ. This CDR3 contains 13 residues. Trimming cost V 2 bases and J 1 base, with 5 bases left between them. The CDR3 spells CASSLRGNTEAFF. The CDR3 nucleotides read TGTGCCAGCAGCTTACGGGGGAACACTGAAGCTTTCTTT.

The chain links TRBV4-3 to TRBJ2-1, with TRBD2 identical over 8 bases. CDR3 length equals 14 residues. Unmatched junction bases numbered 14, after V lost 4 bases and J lost 15 bases. Germline V gives CDR1 LGHNA, CDR2 YSLEER. CDR3 nucleotide sequence: TGCGCCAGCAGCCTAGGGAGCGGGAGTGGTCCCTCGTTCTTC. It yields the protein CASSLGSGSGPSFF.

The chain recombines TRBV2 with TRBJ2-7; TRBD1 is a possible D gene (6 bases). CDR3 length: 12 amino acids. Between the trimmed V and J ends, which lost 7 bases and 3 bases, there was a span of 10 bases. Germline loops: CDR1 SNHLY, CDR2 FYNNEI. The CDR3 coding sequence is TGTGCCAGCACTCCGGACAGCTACGAGCAGTACTTC. It yields the protein CASTPDSYEQYF.

Turning to this clone: Distinct nucleotide sequences in the sample also encode this CDR3. The V call is TRBV28, the J call TRBJ2-7; either TRBD1 or TRBD2 may fit D (5 bases each). Looked up from germline, CDR1 is MDHEN and CDR2 is SYDVKM. CDR3 size: 14 residues. V was clipped by 3 bases and J by 0 bases, with 9 bases between them. The CDR3 nucleotides are TGTGCCAGCAGTTTCCCAGGGAGCTCCTACGAGCAGTACTTC. This sequence encodes CASSFPGSSYEQYF.

J is TRBJ2-7 and V is TRBV6-5; perhaps TRBD2 as D (5 bases). V was clipped by 0 bases and J by 2 bases, with 11 bases between them. The CDR3 totals 15 residues. CDR1 MNHEY and CDR2 SVGAGI come from the germline V gene. The CDR3 spells CASSYSTGSTYEQYF. The CDR3 DNA is TGTGCCAGCAGTTACTCGACGGGATCCACCTACGAGCAGTACTTC.

The CDR3 region is CASSVDYGELFF. In nucleotides, the CDR3 is TGTGCCAGCAGCGTAGATTATGGGGAGCTGTTTTTT. The chain links TRBV9 to TRBJ2-2; D uncertain. The V gene's germline CDR1 is SGDLS and CDR2 YYNGEE. The V gene lost 0 bases and the J gene lost 8 bases, with 5 bases spanning the gap. The CDR3 spans 12 residues.

V and J are TRBV2 and TRBJ1-5, with 7 bases that match TRBD1. The germline V gene encodes CDR1 SNHLY and CDR2 FYNNEI. This CDR3 has 18 residues. Germline trimming cut 0 bases from V and 0 bases from J; bases unmatched to any gene: 8. In DNA, the CDR3 is TGTGCCAGCAGTGAAGCGGGGTTGGGGGACAGTAGCAATCAGCCCCAGCATTTT. Translating it yields CASSEAGLGDSSNQPQHF.

The CDR3 DNA is TGTGCCAGTAGTGACAGCTCTGGGGCCAACGTCCTGACTTTC. Its translation: CASSDSSGANVLTF. The chain links TRBV19 to TRBJ2-6, with D perhaps matching TRBD1 (5 bases). The germline V gene has CDR1 LNHDA and CDR2 SQIVND (reference sequence). V was clipped by 5 bases and J by 0 bases, with 5 bases between them. The CDR3 is 14 residues long. The full variable domain, in which reference TRBV19 and TRBJ2-6 provide the parts outside the CDR3, is DGGITQSPKYLFRKEGQNVTLSCEQNLNHDAMYWYRQDPGQGLRLIYYSQIVNDFQKGDIAEGYSVSREKKESFPLTVTSAQKNPTAFYLCASSDSSGANVLTFGAGSRLTVL.

The CDR3 loop reads CASSNTPIEQFF. In nucleotides, the CDR3 is TGTGCCAGCAGTAACACCCCTATCGAGCAGTTCTTC. The chain joins TRBV28 to TRBJ2-1; D ambiguous. CDR1 and CDR2 (germline): MDHEN, SYDVKM. Trimming pared 5 bases from V and 10 bases from J, leaving 12 bases between. This CDR3 region has 12 residues.

The genes are TRBV19 and TRBJ1-2; possible D gene TRBD1, 6 bases. V lost 3 bases and J 5 bases, leaving 16 bases between the germline ends. The germline CDR1 and CDR2 sequences are LNHDA and SQIVND (reference sequence). This CDR3 is built from 15 residues. The CDR3 is CASSIDGGLRYGYTF. CDR3 DNA sequence: TGTGCCAGTAGTATCGACGGGGGGCTTAGGTATGGCTACACCTTC.

This clone has only one observation. The chain carries TRBV5-4 and TRBJ2-3, with D possibly TRBD2 on 5 matching bases. V shed 0 bases and J shed 1 base, with 12 bases lying between them. CDR3 length equals 16 residues. Germline CDR1 and CDR2: SGHNT and YYREEE (reference sequence). The CDR3 region is CASSLALSRGTDTQYF. CDR3 nucleotide sequence: TGTGCCAGCAGCTTGGCCCTATCGCGGGGCACAGATACGCAGTATTTT. The full variable domain, in which reference TRBV5-4 and TRBJ2-3 provide the parts outside the CDR3, is ETGVTQSPTHLIKTRGQQVTLRCSSQSGHNTVSWYQQALGQGPQFIFQYYREEENGRGNFPPRFSGLQFPNYSSELNVNALELDDSALYLCASSLALSRGTDTQYFGPGTRLTVL.

The V call is TRBV7-9, the J call TRBJ2-2, with 7 bases matching TRBD2. This CDR3 is 16 amino acids long. The J segment lost 5 bases and the V segment lost 5 bases, leaving 11 bases of the junction unmatched. Per the germline V gene, CDR1 is SEHNR and CDR2 is FQNEAQ (reference sequence). The CDR3 spells CASSRGPHGGTGELFF. The CDR3 coding sequence is TGTGCCAGCAGCCGGGGACCGCACGGGGGGACCGGGGAGCTGTTTTTT.

The chain employs TRBV7-9 and TRBJ2-7; D is uncertain. This CDR3 contains 12 residues. Germline CDR1 and CDR2: SEHNR and FQNEAQ (reference sequence). The ends were cut back, 1 base at V and 7 bases at J, with 8 bases in the middle. The DNA of the CDR3 is TGTGCCAGCAGCTTAGGGCGAGCAGAGCAGTACTTC. Translation: CASSLGRAEQYF.